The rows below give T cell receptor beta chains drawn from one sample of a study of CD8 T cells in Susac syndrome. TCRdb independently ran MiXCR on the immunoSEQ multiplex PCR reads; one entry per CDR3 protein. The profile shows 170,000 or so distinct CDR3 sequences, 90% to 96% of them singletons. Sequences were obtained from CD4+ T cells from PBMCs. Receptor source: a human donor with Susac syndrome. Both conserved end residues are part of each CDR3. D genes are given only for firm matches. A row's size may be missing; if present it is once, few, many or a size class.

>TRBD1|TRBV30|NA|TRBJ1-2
TGTGCCCGACGGGAGGGGGCTGGCTACACCTTC
CARREGAGYTF
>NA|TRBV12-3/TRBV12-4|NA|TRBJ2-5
TGTGCCAGCAGAGGGATCCAAGAGACCCAGTACTTC
CASRGIQETQYF
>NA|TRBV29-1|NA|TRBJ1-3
TGCAGCGTTGAAGGCCACGGCCGAAACACCATATATTTT
CSVEGHGRNTIYF
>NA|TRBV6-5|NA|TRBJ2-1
TGTGCCAGCAGTTATTCGTCGGGAGCACCCAATGAGCAGTTCTTC
CASSYSSGAPNEQFF
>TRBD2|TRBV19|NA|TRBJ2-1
TGTGCCAGTAGTTCACGGTGGAGCGGGGTTAACAATGAGCAGTTCTTC
CASSSRWSGVNNEQFF
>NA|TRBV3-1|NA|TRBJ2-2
TGTGCCAGCAGCCAAGAGGGGAACCCCGGGGAGCTGTTTTTT
CASSQEGNPGELFF
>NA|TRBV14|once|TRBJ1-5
TGTGCCAGCAGCCCGGACAGCCTCTATAGCAATCAGCCCCAGCATTTT
CASSPDSLYSNQPQHF
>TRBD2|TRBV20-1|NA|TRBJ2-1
TGCAGTGCTAGAGAAGCGGGAGCCTGGGGTGAGCAGTTCTTC
CSAREAGAWGEQFF
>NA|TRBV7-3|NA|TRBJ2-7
TGTGCCAGCAGCTTAAGCCCCCTGTCGCGTATCTCCTACGAGCAGTACTTC
CASSLSPLSRISYEQYF
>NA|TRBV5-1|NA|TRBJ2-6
TGCGCCAGCAGCCCGACAGCAACCTCTGGGGCCAACGTCCTGACTTTC
CASSPTATSGANVLTF
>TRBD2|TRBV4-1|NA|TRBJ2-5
TGCGCCAGCAGCCAAGTAATCAGCGGGGGGCCCTACCAAGAGACCCAGTACTTC
CASSQVISGGPYQETQYF
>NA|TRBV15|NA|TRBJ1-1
TGTGCCACCAGCAGAGATAGCAGTACAGGGAGTTTT
CATSRDSSTGSF
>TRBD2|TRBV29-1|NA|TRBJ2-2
TGCAGCGTTGATGGGGGAGGGATCACCGGGGAGCTGTTTTTT
CSVDGGGITGELFF
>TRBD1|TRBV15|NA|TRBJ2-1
TGTGCCACCAGCATGACAGGGAGTTACGAGCAGTTCTTC
CATSMTGSYEQFF
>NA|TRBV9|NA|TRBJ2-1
TGTGCCAGCAGCCGATTGACTGGGACGGAGCAGTTCTTC
CASSRLTGTEQFF
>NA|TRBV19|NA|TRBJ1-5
TGTGCCAGTAGTATAGCGAATCAGCCCCAGCATTTT
CASSIANQPQHF
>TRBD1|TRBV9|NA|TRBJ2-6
TGTGCCAGCAGCGTCGACAGGGGGGGGTCTGGGGCCAACGTCCTGACTTTC
CASSVDRGGSGANVLTF
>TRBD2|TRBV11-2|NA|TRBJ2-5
TGTGCCAGCAGCATTAGACTAGCGACAGAGACCCAGTACTTC
CASSIRLATETQYF
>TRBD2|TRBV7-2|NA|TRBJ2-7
TGTGCCAGCAGCTTAGCACTAGCGGGGGCCTACGAGCAGTACTTC
CASSLALAGAYEQYF
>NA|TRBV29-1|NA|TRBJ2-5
TGCAGCGTTGAACGGGGTAGGGAGACCCAGTACTTC
CSVERGRETQYF
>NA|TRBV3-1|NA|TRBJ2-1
TGTGCCAGCAGCCAAGTGTCAGGAAGCTCCTACAATGAGCAGTTCTTC
CASSQVSGSSYNEQFF
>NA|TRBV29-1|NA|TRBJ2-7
TGCAGCGTTGAAGACGGACAGCTCCTCTCCTACGAGCAGTACTTC
CSVEDGQLLSYEQYF
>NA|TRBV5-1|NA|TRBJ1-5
TGCGCCAGCAGCCTGACTGAGGGTTCCAATCAGCCCCAGCATTTT
CASSLTEGSNQPQHF
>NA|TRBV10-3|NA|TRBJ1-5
TGTGCCATCAGTGAGTCGCGGAGAGGACAGTCCAATCAGCCCCAGCATTTT
CAISESRRGQSNQPQHF
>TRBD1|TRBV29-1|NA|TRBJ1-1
TGCAGCGTTGCGGGACAGGGAACGGCAATGAACACTGAAGCTTTCTTT
CSVAGQGTAMNTEAFF
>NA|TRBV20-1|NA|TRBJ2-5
TGCAGTGCCCGAGCCCCCTCACAAGAGACCCAGTACTTC
CSARAPSQETQYF
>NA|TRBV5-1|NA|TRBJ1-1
TGCGCCAGCAGCACGGGACCGACGAACACTGAAGCTTTCTTT
CASSTGPTNTEAFF
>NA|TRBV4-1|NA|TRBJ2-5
TGCGCCAGCAGCCAGCAGCTCGCAGAGACCCAGTACTTC
CASSQQLAETQYF